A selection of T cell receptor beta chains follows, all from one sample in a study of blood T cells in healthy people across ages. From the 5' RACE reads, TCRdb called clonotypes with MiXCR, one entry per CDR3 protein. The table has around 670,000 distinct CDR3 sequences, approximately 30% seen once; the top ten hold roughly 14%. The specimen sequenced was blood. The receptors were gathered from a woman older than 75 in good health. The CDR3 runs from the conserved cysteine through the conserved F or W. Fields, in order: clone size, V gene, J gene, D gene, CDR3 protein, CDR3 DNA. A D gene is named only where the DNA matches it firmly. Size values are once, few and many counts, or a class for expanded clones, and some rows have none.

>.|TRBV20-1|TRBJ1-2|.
CSALGAPGDWDGYTF
TGCAGTGCCCTAGGGGCCCCCGGGGACTGGGATGGCTACACCTTC
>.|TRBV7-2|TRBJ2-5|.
CASRRPHQETQYF
TGTGCCAGCAGGAGGCCCCACCAAGAGACCCAGTACTTC
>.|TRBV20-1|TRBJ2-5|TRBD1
CSATSGQGQETQYF
TGCAGTGCTACCTCGGGACAGGGGCAAGAGACCCAGTACTTC
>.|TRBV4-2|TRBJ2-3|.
CASSQDFGGRTDTQYF
TGTGCCAGCAGCCAAGATTTTGGGGGCAGGACAGATACGCAGTATTTT
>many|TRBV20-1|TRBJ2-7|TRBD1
CSALKSGTANYEQYF
TGCAGTGCTCTTAAGTCCGGGACAGCCAACTACGAGCAGTACTTC
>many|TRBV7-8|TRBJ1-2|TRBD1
CASSSYDRARYGYTF
TGTGCCAGCAGCTCGTATGACAGGGCCCGTTATGGCTACACCTTC
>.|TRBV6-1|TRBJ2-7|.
CASSLDGTSDYEQYF
TGTGCCAGCAGCCTCGACGGAACATCCGACTACGAGCAGTACTTC
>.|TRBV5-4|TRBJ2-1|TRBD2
CASSAGTSGGAREQFF
TGTGCCAGCAGCGCCGGGACTAGCGGGGGGGCCCGCGAGCAGTTCTTC
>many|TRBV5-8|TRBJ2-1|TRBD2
CASPKMRGAYNEQFF
TGTGCCAGCCCGAAGATGCGGGGGGCGTACAATGAGCAGTTCTTC
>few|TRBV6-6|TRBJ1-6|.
CASSYEGSYNSPLHF
TGTGCCAGCAGTTACGAGGGTTCCTATAATTCACCCCTCCACTTT
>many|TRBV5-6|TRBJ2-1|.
CASSLPGQGTNEQFF
TGTGCCAGCAGCTTGCCTGGGCAGGGGACGAATGAGCAGTTCTTC
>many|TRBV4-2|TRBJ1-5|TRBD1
CASTRTGGSNQPQHF
TGTGCCAGTACCCGGACAGGAGGAAGCAATCAGCCCCAGCATTTT
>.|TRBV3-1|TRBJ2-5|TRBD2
CASRRAGPRETQYF
TGTGCCAGTAGAAGAGCGGGGCCCCGAGAGACCCAGTACTTC
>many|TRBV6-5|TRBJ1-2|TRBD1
CASTGGYGYTF
TGTGCCAGCACAGGGGGCTATGGCTACACCTTC
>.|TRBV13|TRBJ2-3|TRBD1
CASSWRTGGTDTQYF
TGTGCCAGCAGCTGGAGGACAGGGGGTACAGATACGCAGTATTTT
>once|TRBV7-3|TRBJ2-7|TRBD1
CASTSGQGLEQYF
TGTGCCAGCACCTCGGGACAGGGGCTCGAGCAGTACTTC
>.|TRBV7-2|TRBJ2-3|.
CASSSLPSTDTQYF
TGTGCCAGCAGCTCTCTTCCTAGCACAGATACGCAGTATTTT
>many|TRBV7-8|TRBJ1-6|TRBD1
CASSLGGQGHSPLHF
TGTGCCAGCAGCTTAGGGGGACAGGGGCATTCACCCCTCCACTTT
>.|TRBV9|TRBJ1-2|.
CASSAQTGLTSFRGYTF
TGTGCCAGCAGCGCTCAAACAGGGTTAACGTCCTTCAGAGGCTACACCTTC
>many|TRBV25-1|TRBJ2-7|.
CASIGGVYEQYF
TGTGCCAGCATAGGAGGGGTCTACGAGCAGTACTTC
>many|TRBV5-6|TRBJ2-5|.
CASSFGWTPRETQYF
TGTGCCAGCAGCTTCGGATGGACCCCCCGAGAGACCCAGTACTTC
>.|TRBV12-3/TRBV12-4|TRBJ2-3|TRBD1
CASSLGSGTDVQYF
TGTGCCAGCAGTTTAGGATCAGGGACAGATGTGCAGTATTTT
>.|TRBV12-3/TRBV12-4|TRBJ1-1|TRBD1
CASSLYRGAEAFF
TGTGCCAGCAGTTTATACAGGGGAGCTGAAGCTTTCTTT
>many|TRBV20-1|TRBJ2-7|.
CSTSRTTSYEQYF
TGCAGTACTAGCAGGACAACTAGCTACGAGCAGTACTTC
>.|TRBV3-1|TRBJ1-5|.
CGLYFCASSGHRHSNQPQHF
.
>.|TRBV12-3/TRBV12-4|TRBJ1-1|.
CASSFSAGPNTEAFF
TGTGCCAGCAGTTTTTCGGCGGGACCGAACACTGAAGCTTTCTTT
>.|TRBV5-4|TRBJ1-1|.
CASSLSGETEAFF
TGTGCCAGCAGCTTGTCGGGGGAGACTGAAGCTTTCTTT
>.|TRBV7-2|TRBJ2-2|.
CASSTGQAGTGELFF
TGTGCCAGCAGCACTGGACAGGCGGGGACCGGGGAGCTGTTTTTT
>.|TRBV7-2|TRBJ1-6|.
CASSLWGSSPLHF
TGTGCCAGCAGCTTGTGGGGCTCTTCACCCCTCCACTTT
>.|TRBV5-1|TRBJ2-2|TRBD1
CASSFRDRVSGELFF
TGCGCCAGCAGCTTCCGGGACAGGGTCTCCGGGGAGCTGTTTTTT
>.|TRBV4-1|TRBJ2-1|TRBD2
CASSQASGGKRWQFF
TGCGCCAGCAGCCAAGCTTCGGGGGGAAAAAGGTGGCAGTTCTTC
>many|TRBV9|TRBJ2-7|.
CASSPRTGREQYF
TGTGCCAGCAGCCCCCGGACGGGCCGGGAGCAGTACTTC
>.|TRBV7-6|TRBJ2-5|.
CASSSKRGETQYF
TGTGCCAGCAGCTCGAAAAGGGGAGAGACCCAGTACTTC
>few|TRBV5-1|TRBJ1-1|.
CASSLSLWNTEAFF
TGCGCCAGCAGCCTCTCCCTATGGAACACTGAAGCTTTCTTT
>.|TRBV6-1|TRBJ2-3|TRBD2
CASSEVSGGRTDTQYF
TGTGCCAGCAGTGAAGTTAGCGGGGGGCGCACAGATACGCAGTATTTT
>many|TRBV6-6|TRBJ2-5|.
CASSRTRQETQYF
TGTGCCAGCAGCCGGACAAGGCAAGAGACCCAGTACTTC
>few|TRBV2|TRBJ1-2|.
CASRVGGGPRYGYTF
TGTGCCAGCAGGGTGGGAGGGGGACCACGTTATGGCTACACCTTC
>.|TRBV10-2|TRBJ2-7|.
CASSDGGYEQYF
TGCGCCAGCAGTGACGGGGGCTACGAGCAGTACTTC
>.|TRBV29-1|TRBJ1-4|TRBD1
CSVKDRGEKLFF
TGCAGCGTGAAGGACAGGGGTGAAAAACTGTTTTTT
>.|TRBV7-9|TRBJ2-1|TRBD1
CASSFSGTGISNEQFF
TGTGCCAGCAGCTTCTCCGGGACAGGGATCTCCAATGAGCAGTTCTTC
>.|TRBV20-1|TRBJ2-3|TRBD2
CSARTSIDTQYF
TGCAGTGCCCGGACTAGCATTGATACGCAGTATTTT
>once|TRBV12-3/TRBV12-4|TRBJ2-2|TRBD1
CASSFEGAGAGELFF
TGTGCCAGCAGTTTCGAGGGGGCTGGGGCCGGGGAGCTGTTTTTT
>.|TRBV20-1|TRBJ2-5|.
CSASQTGLQETQYF
TGCAGTGCTAGTCAAACGGGACTCCAAGAGACCCAGTACTTC
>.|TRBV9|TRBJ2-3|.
CTSSAESNLLGSTDTQYF
TGTACCAGCAGCGCAGAATCAAACCTACTAGGCTCCACAGATACGCAGTATTTT
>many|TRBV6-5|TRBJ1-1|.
CASSTRRLGTEAFF
TGTGCCAGCAGTACCAGGAGGCTTGGCACTGAAGCTTTCTTT
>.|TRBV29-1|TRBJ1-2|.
CSVEGASGYTF
TGCAGCGTTGAAGGAGCGAGTGGCTACACCTTC
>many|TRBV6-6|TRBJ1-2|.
CASSDRLDRGYTF
TGTGCCAGCAGTGACCGCCTTGACCGTGGCTACACCTTC
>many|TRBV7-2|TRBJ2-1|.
CASAEGSYNEQFF
TGTGCCAGTGCGGAGGGCTCCTACAATGAGCAGTTCTTC
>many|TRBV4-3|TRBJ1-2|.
CASSLDPRAGGYTF
TGCGCCAGCAGTCTAGATCCTAGGGCAGGTGGCTACACCTTC
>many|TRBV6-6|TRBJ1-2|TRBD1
CASSRPSTGIVYGYTF
TGTGCCAGCAGTCGACCGTCGACAGGGATTGTCTATGGCTACACCTTC
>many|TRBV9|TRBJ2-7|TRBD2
CASSAGIAGAPEQYF
TGTGCCAGCAGCGCCGGAATAGCGGGGGCTCCTGAGCAGTACTTC
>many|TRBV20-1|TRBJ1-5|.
CSARDPLGRSNQPQHF
TGCAGTGCTAGAGATCCCCTAGGGCGAAGCAATCAGCCCCAGCATTTT